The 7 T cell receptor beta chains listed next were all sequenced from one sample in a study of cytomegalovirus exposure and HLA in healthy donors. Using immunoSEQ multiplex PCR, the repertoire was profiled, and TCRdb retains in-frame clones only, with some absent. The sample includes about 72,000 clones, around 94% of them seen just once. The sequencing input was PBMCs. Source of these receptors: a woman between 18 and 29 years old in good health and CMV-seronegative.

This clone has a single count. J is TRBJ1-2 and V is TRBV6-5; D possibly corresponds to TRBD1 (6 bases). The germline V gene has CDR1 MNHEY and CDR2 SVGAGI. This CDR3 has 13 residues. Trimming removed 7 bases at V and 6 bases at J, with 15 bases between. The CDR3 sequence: CASTEGGGNGYTF. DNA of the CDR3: TGTGCCAGCACCGAGGGGGGGGGCAATGGCTACACCTTC.

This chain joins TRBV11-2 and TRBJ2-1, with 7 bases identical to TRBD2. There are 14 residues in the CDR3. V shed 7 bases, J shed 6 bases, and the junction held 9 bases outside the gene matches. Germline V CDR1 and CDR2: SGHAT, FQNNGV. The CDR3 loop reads CASTREARGNEQFF. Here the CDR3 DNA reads TGTGCCAGCACCCGGGAGGCCCGGGGCAATGAGCAGTTCTTC. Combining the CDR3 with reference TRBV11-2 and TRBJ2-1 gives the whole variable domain EAGVAQSPRYKIIEKRQSVAFWCNPISGHATLYWYQQILGQGPKLLIQFQNNGVVDDSQLPKDRFSAERLKGVDSTLKIQPAKLEDSAVYLCASTREARGNEQFFGPGTRLTVL.

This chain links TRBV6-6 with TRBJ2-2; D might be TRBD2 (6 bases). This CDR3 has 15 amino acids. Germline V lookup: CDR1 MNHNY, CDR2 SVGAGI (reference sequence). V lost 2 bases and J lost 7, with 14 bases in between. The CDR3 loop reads CASSYGGTDVGELFF. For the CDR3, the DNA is TGTGCCAGCAGTTACGGCGGGACCGATGTCGGGGAGCTGTTTTTT.

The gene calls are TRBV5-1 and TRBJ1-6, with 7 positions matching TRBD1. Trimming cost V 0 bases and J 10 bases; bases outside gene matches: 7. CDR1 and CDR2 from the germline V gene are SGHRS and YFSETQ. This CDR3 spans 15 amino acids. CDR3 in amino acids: CASSLEQGRRSPLHF. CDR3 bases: TGCGCCAGCAGCTTGGAACAGGGGCGAAGGTCACCCCTCCACTTT.

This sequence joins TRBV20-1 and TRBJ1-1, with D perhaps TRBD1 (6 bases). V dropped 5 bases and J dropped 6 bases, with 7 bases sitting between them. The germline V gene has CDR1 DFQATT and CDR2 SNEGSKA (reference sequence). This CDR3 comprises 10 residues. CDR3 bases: TGCAGTGCTGGACAGTCTGAAGCTTTCTTT. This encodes CSAGQSEAFF.

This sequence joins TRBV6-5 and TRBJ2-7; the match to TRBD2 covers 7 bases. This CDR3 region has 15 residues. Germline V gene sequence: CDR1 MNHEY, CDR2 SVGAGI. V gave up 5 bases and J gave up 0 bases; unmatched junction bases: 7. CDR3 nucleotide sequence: TGTGCCAGCAGTCTATACCGGGGGGACTCCTACGAGCAGTACTTC. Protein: CASSLYRGDSYEQYF.

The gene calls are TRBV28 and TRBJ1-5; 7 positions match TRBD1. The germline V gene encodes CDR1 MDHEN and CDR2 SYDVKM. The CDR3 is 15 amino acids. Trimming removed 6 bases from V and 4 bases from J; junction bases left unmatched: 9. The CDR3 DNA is TGTGCCAGCAGCTCTACAGGGGCCTTAAATCAGCCCCAGCATTTT. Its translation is CASSSTGALNQPQHF.